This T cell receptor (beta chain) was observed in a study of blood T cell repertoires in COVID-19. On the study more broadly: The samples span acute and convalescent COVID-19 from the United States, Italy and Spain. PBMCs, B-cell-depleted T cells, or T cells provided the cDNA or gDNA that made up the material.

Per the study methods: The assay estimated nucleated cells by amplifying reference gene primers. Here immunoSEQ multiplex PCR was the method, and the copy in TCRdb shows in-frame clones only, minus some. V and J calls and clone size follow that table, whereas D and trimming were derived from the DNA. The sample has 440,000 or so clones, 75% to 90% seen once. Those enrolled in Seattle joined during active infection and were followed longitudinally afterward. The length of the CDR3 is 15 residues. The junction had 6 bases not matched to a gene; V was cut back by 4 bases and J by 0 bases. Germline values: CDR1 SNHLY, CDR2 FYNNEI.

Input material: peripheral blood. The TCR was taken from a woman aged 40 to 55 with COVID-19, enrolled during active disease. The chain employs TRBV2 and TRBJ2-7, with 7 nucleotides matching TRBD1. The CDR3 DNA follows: TGTGCCAGCAGTGGAGACAGGGCCATCTCCTACGAGCAGTACTTC. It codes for CASSGDRAISYEQYF.